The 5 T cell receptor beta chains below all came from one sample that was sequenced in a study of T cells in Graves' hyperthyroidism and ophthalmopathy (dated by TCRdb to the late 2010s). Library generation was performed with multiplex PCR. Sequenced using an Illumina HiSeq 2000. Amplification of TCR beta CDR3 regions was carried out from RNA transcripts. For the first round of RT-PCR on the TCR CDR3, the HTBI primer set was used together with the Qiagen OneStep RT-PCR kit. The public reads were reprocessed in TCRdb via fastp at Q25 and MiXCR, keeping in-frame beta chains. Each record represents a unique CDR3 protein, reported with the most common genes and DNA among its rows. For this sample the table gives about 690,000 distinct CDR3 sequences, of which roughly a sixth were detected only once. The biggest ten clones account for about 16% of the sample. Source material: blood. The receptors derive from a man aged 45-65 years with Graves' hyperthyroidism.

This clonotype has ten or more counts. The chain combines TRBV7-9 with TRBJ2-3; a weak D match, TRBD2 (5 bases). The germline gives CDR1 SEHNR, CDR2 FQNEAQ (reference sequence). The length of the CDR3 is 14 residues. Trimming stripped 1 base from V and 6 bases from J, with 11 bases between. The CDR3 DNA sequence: TGTGCCAGCAGCTTAGAGATGGGAGCGGATACGCAGTATTTT. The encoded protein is CASSLEMGADTQYF. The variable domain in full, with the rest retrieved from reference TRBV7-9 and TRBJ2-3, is DTGVSQNPRHKITKRGQNVTFRCDPISEHNRLYWYRQTLGQGPEFLTYFQNEAQLEKSRLLSDRFSAERPKGSFSTLEIQRTEQGDSAMYLCASSLEMGADTQYFGPGTRLTVL.

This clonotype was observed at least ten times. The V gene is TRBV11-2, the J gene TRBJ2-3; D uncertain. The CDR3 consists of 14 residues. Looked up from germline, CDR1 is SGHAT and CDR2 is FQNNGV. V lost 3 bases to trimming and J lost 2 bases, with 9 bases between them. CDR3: CASSFYSYTDTQYF. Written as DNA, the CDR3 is TGTGCCAGCAGCTTTTACTCTTACACAGATACGCAGTATTTT. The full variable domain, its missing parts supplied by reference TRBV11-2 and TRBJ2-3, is EAGVAQSPRYKIIEKRQSVAFWCNPISGHATLYWYQQILGQGPKLLIQFQNNGVVDDSQLPKDRFSAERLKGVDSTLKIQPAKLEDSAVYLCASSFYSYTDTQYFGPGTRLTVL.

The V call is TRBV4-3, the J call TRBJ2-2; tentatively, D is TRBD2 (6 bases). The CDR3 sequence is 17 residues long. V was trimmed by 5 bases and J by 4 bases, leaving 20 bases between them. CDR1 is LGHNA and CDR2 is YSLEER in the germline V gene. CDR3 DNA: TGCGCCAGCAGCGTGAGGGTCAGCGGGTCGGGCACCGGGGAGCTGTTTTTT. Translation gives CASSVRVSGSGTGELFF.

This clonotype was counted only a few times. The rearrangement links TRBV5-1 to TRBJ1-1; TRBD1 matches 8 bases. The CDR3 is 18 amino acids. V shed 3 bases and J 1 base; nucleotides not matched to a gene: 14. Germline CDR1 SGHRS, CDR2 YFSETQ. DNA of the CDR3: TGCGCCAGCAGCTCCCCGGCAGGGGGCCAAAAGACGAACACTGAAGCTTTCTTT. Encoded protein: CASSSPAGGQKTNTEAFF.

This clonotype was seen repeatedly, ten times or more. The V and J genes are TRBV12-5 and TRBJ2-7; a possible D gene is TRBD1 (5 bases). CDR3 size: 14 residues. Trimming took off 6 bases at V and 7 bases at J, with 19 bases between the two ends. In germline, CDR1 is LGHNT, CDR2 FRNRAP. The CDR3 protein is CASGRSNGAGEQYF. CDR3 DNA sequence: TGTGCTAGTGGCCGCAGCAATGGGGCCGGGGAGCAGTACTTC.